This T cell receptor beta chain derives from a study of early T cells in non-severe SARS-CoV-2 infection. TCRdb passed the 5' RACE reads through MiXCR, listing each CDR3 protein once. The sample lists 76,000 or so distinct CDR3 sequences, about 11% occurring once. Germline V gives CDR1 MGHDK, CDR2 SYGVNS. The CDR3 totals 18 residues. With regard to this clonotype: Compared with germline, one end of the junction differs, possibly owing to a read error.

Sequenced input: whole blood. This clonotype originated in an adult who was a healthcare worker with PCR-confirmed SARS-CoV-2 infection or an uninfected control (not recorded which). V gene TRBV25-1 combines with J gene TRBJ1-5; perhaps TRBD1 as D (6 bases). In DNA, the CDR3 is TGTACCAGCAGTGGGACAACAGGATCAAGGGTTAACAATCAGCCCCAGCATTTT. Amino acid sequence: CTSSGTTGSRVNNQPQHF.